This T cell receptor beta chain was documented in a study of identical twins. This clonotype has just a few counts. The CDR3 totals 15 residues. Trimming left V 3 bases short and J 10 bases short, with 19 bases between. Germline CDR1 reads KGHSH; CDR2 reads LQKENI. TCRdb re-called the 5' RACE reads with MiXCR, one entry per CDR3 protein. The profile shows over 600,000 distinct CDR3 sequences, less than 25% of them singletons. These records were also assigned to another study, of T cells expressing NK-cell markers.

The chain recombines TRBV18 with TRBJ2-1; D may be TRBD2 (6 bases). This receptor was taken from a woman between 18 and 29 years old in good health. Sequenced material: PBMCs. CDR3 protein: CASSPSWGDDREQFF. CDR3 bases: TGTGCCAGCTCACCCAGTTGGGGGGACGACCGCGAGCAGTTCTTC.